Included here is one TCR beta chain sequence, with context. V gave up 6 bases and J gave up 4 bases; unmatched junction bases: 5. Germline V gene lookup returns CDR1 MNHEY and CDR2 SMNVEV (reference sequence). This CDR3 has 14 amino acids. This sample is drawn from a study of shared clonotypes between healthy human individuals. The authors distributed each subset's genomic DNA evenly over several immunoSEQ plates. Sequencing used immunoSEQ multiplex PCR; TCRdb keeps in-frame clones, though not all of them. The data contain some 980,000 clones, over 60% of them singletons. The chain carries TRBV27 and TRBJ2-1; 8 nucleotides match TRBD2. The TCR comes from a man between 18 and 35 years old in good health. The sequenced sample was memory CD4+ T cells sorted from blood. Sample subset: CD45RA-negative fraction. The DNA for the CDR3 is TGTGCCAGCAGCCGCTCGGGGGGGTACAATGAGCAGTTCTTC. Protein: CASSRSGGYNEQFF.